The next 7 T cell receptor beta chains were all read from a single sample in a study of Graves' ophthalmopathy and Graves' hyperthyroidism. RNA transcripts were the source from which TCR beta CDR3 regions were amplified. First-round RT-PCR employed HTBI primers, with a second-round multiplex PCR after it. TCRdb re-called the multiplex PCR reads through MiXCR, storing one row per CDR3 protein. The table includes about 240,000 distinct CDR3 sequences, about 46% detected once. Sequenced material: peripheral blood. The receptors stem from an adult man with Graves' ophthalmopathy.

Concerning this clonotype: The junction shows a germline mismatch at one end, possibly a read error. V usage is TRBV7-7 and J usage is TRBJ2-6, with 9 bases identical to TRBD1. The CDR3 sequence is 18 residues long. Per the germline V gene, CDR1 is SSHAT and CDR2 is FNYEAQ (reference sequence). Here the CDR3 reads CASSLGVQGAPGANVLTF. CDR3 bases: TGTGCTAGCAGCTTAGGGGTACAGGGGGCGCCTGGGGCCAACGTCCTGACTTTC.

The genes are TRBV6-6 and TRBJ1-5, with a possible D match to TRBD1 (5 bases). This CDR3 contains 16 residues. Between the trimmed V and J ends, which lost 5 bases and 0 bases, there was a span of 14 bases. Germline loops: CDR1 MNHNY, CDR2 SVGAGI (reference sequence). The CDR3 here is CASSEKWGNSNQPQHF. The CDR3 DNA follows: TGTGCCAGCAGTGAAAAATGGGGGAATAGCAATCAGCCCCAGCATTTT.

This chain joins TRBV20-1 and TRBJ1-4; 9 nucleotides align to TRBD1. Germline CDR1 reads DFQATT; CDR2 reads SNEGSKA (reference sequence). After removal of 2 bases from V and 8 bases from J, the junction contained 3 bases not matched to a gene. CDR3 length: 13 residues. CDR3 DNA: TGCAGTGCTAGACGACAGGGGGTCGAAAAACTGTTTTTT. Encoded protein: CSARRQGVEKLFF.

This clonotype came up a few times. CDR3 in DNA: TGTGCCAGCAGCTTAGTAGCGAACACTGAAGCTTTCTTT. The encoded protein is CASSLVANTEAFF. The rearrangement uses TRBV7-8 and TRBJ1-1; D ambiguous. The ends were cut back, 1 base at V and 1 base at J, with 4 bases in the middle. The CDR3 runs 13 residues. Germline CDR1 is SGHVS and CDR2 is FQNEAQ.

As concerns this clonotype: A junction end diverges from the germline sequence, so it may reflect a read error. The chain has TRBV5-1 and TRBJ1-3; 8 bases fit TRBD1. The CDR3 has 16 amino acids. CDR1 is SGHRS, CDR2 YFSETQ, per germline. CDR3 in amino acids: CASSALGQVSGNTTYF. In DNA, the CDR3 is TGTGCCAGCAGCGCTCTGGGACAGGTCTCTGGAAACACCACATATTTT.

V gene TRBV4-1 combines with J gene TRBJ1-2; D remains ambiguous. The CDR3 is made up of 14 amino acids. V lost 7 bases and J 2 bases, leaving 14 bases between the germline ends. Germline CDR1 and CDR2: MGHRA and YSYEKL. CDR3 protein: CASKSGPTNYGYTF. CDR3 DNA: TGCGCCAGCAAAAGTGGGCCCACCAACTATGGCTACACCTTC.

J is TRBJ1-1 and V is TRBV7-8; no reliable D call. V was clipped by 3 bases and J by 4 bases, with 6 bases between them. The CDR3 spans 12 residues. The germline V gene has CDR1 SGHVS and CDR2 FQNEAQ. DNA for the CDR3: TGTGCCAGCAGCTTTGTAAGCACTGAAGCTTTCTTT. Encoded protein: CASSFVSTEAFF.